What follows are 21 T cell receptor beta chains derived from one specimen sequenced in a study of radiation and T cells in renal cell carcinoma. Sequencing used immunoSEQ multiplex PCR; TCRdb keeps in-frame clones, though not all of them. The sample has 150,000 to 160,000 clones; approximately 90% are singletons. The time point is: blood 2 weeks post-SBRT. The treatment here: 15 Gy SBRT to primary tumor, nephrectomy 4 weeks later. The sequencing used blood, collected from a patient whose treatment included radiotherapy and nephrectomy. The receptor set was obtained from a woman aged 45-59 years with renal cell carcinoma.

V is TRBV5-6 and J is TRBJ2-6, with D unclear. The CDR3 length is 13 residues. V was cut by 3 bases and J by 3 bases, with 4 bases left in between. From germline, CDR1 is SGHDT and CDR2 YYEEEE. CDR3: CASSSYGANVLTF. The CDR3 DNA reads as TGTGCCAGCAGCTCTTATGGGGCCAACGTCCTGACTTTC.

V gene TRBV6-5 combines with J gene TRBJ1-5; D might be TRBD1 (5 bases). The length of the CDR3 is 15 residues. V was clipped by 7 bases and J by 2 bases, with 15 bases between them. The germline gives CDR1 MNHEY, CDR2 SVGAGI. DNA for the CDR3: TGTGCCAGCAAAAATAGCGGCAGGGGCAATCAGCCCCAGCATTTT. Its protein is CASKNSGRGNQPQHF.

The chain recombines TRBV6-4 with TRBJ2-3; 12 bases line up with TRBD2. CDR1 and CDR2 (germline): MRHNA, SNTAGT. This CDR3 has 14 residues. J was trimmed by 7 bases and V by 6 bases; bases with no gene match: 5. Written as DNA, the CDR3 is TGTGCCAGCAGCGTACTAGCGGGGGGTAATACGCAGTATTTT. This encodes CASSVLAGGNTQYF.

The chain has TRBV11-3 and TRBJ1-6, with D perhaps TRBD1 (5 bases). The V and J ends lost 5 bases and 10 bases respectively, with 18 bases between them. In germline, CDR1 is SGHNT, CDR2 YENEEA. CDR3 length equals 15 residues. DNA of the CDR3: TGTGCCAGCAGCATTACCCCGGGACCTGAATCACCCCTCCACTTT. It yields the protein CASSITPGPESPLHF.

The chain joins TRBV4-2 to TRBJ2-7; D uncertain. The CDR3 contains 12 residues. CDR1 LGHNA and CDR2 YNFKEQ come from the germline V gene. V lost 3 bases to trimming and J lost 9 bases, with 12 bases between them. In DNA form, the CDR3 reads TGTGCCAGCAGCCAGTCTCCCAGAAGGCAGTACTTC. Protein product: CASSQSPRRQYF.

The chain has TRBV5-1 and TRBJ2-2, with D possibly called TRBD1 or TRBD2 (5 bases each). Germline V lookup: CDR1 SGHRS, CDR2 YFSETQ. Deletions cut 2 bases from V and 5 bases from J, with 13 bases between. The CDR3 runs to 15 residues. CDR3 protein: CASSFGGRDTGELFF. The CDR3 bases are TGCGCCAGCAGCTTTGGGGGAAGGGATACCGGGGAGCTGTTTTTT.

This chain joins TRBV5-5 and TRBJ1-5, with 7 bases fitting TRBD1. V gave up 3 bases and J gave up 7 bases; unmatched junction bases: 4. The V gene's germline CDR1 is SGHKS and CDR2 YYEKEE (reference sequence). This CDR3 is 13 amino acids long. The CDR3 nucleotides read TGTGCCAGCAGCTCCACAGGGGAACAGCCCCAGCATTTT. Translation: CASSSTGEQPQHF.

This chain connects TRBV29-1 to TRBJ2-7, with 7 bases identical to TRBD1. The CDR3 has 14 amino acids. Germline assignment: CDR1 SQVTM and CDR2 ANQGSEA. The V and J ends lost 3 bases and 1 base, in that order; junction bases with no gene match: 6. For the CDR3, the DNA is TGCAGCGTTGACCCGACAGGGTCATCCTACGAGCAGTACTTC. Its protein is CSVDPTGSSYEQYF.

CDR3 sequence: CASSYSPQTYQPQHF. The CDR3 nucleotides read TGTGCCAGCAGTTACTCCCCTCAGACATATCAGCCCCAGCATTTT. V usage is TRBV6-9 and J usage is TRBJ1-5, with no clear D. V was shortened by 3 bases and J by 5 bases, with 14 bases between the two germline ends. The CDR3 has 15 amino acids. Germline V gives CDR1 MNHGY, CDR2 SVAAGI.

The chain joins TRBV4-1 to TRBJ1-5; TRBD1 might be the D (5 bases). CDR1 MGHRA and CDR2 YSYEKL come from the germline V gene. The V end lost 4 bases, the J end lost 6 bases, and 13 bases lay between the germline ends. The CDR3 runs to 14 residues. CDR3 sequence reads: CASSLQGGSQPQHF. CDR3 nucleotide sequence: TGCGCCAGCAGCCTCCAGGGCGGGAGTCAGCCCCAGCATTTT.

The chain links TRBV7-9 to TRBJ2-5; D is possibly TRBD1 (6 bases). Per germline, CDR1 SEHNR and CDR2 FQNEAQ (reference sequence). The CDR3 length is 13 residues. V lost 5 bases and J 5 bases, leaving 12 bases between the germline ends. The CDR3 nucleotides are TGTGCCAGCAGCACAGGGTATGGGGAGACCCAGTACTTC. Its protein is CASSTGYGETQYF.

This clone was seen a few times. V is TRBV30 and J is TRBJ1-1; perhaps TRBD1 as D (5 bases). V was clipped by 5 bases and J by 10 bases, with 17 bases between them. The germline V gene has CDR1 GTSNPN and CDR2 SVGIG (reference sequence). The CDR3 runs 12 residues. The CDR3 here is CAWVGDYRGAFF. CDR3 DNA: TGTGCCTGGGTGGGGGACTACAGAGGAGCTTTCTTT.

The V call is TRBV18, the J call TRBJ1-3, with D unresolved. Trimming left V 4 bases short and J 4 bases short, with 17 bases between. The CDR3 extends over 16 amino acids. Germline CDR1 reads KGHSH; CDR2 reads LQKENI. The CDR3 loop reads CASSHRETTVGNTIYF. CDR3 nucleotide sequence: TGTGCCAGCTCACACAGAGAGACAACCGTGGGAAACACCATATATTTT.

The genes are TRBV4-3 and TRBJ2-1, with 15 bases identical to TRBD2. The CDR3 consists of 18 residues. CDR1 is LGHNA and CDR2 is YSLEER in the germline V gene. V shed 0 bases, J shed 7 bases, and the junction held 7 bases outside the gene matches. CDR3 coding DNA: TGCGCCAGCAGCCAAGACTACGGGACTAGCGGGGGGATGAATGAGCAGTTCTTC. Protein sequence: CASSQDYGTSGGMNEQFF.

The chain links TRBV19 to TRBJ1-5, with D perhaps matching TRBD1 (5 bases). CDR1 and CDR2 (germline): LNHDA, SQIVND (reference sequence). Trimming left V 3 bases short and J 6 bases short, with 15 bases between. This CDR3 has 15 residues. The CDR3 protein is CASSIRRGRGQPQHF. CDR3 bases: TGTGCCAGTAGTATTCGTCGGGGCCGGGGTCAGCCCCAGCATTTT.

This clone showed up just a few times. The J gene is TRBJ1-2, the V gene TRBV6-1; TRBD1 is a possible D gene (5 bases). The CDR3 contains 13 residues. Germline values: CDR1 MNHNS, CDR2 SASEGT. The ends were cut back, 2 bases at V and 3 bases at J, with 7 bases in the middle. CDR3 DNA sequence: TGTGCCAGCAGTGAATGGGGGGACTATGGCTACACCTTC. Translating it yields CASSEWGDYGYTF.

With regard to this clone: One end of the junction fails to match germline, which may point to a read error. The V call is TRBV5-1, the J call TRBJ1-1; no definite D call. The CDR3 runs 13 residues. Looked up from germline, CDR1 is SGHRS and CDR2 is YFSETQ. In DNA form, the CDR3 reads TGCGCCAGCCGCTTAACAGCCGAAACTGAAGCTTTCTTT. It encodes CASRLTAETEAFF.

The chain links TRBV2 to TRBJ1-4; D uncertain. The CDR3 contains 17 residues. Germline V CDR1 and CDR2: SNHLY, FYNNEI. V lost 6 bases and J lost 3, with 20 bases in between. This chain's CDR3 is CASSVDRSVRANEKLFF. In nucleotides, the CDR3 is TGTGCCAGCAGCGTCGATCGCTCGGTTCGGGCTAATGAAAAACTGTTTTTT.

This clone has a single count. The genes are TRBV18 and TRBJ1-5; D possibly corresponds to TRBD1 (6 bases). With 5 bases removed from V and 5 bases from J, the gap between germline ends came to 10 bases. Germline CDR1 is KGHSH and CDR2 is LQKENI. The CDR3 length is 13 residues. CDR3 loop: CASSTGSDQPQHF. DNA of the CDR3: TGTGCCAGCTCAACAGGGTCGGATCAGCCCCAGCATTTT.

This clone was detected only once. This chain links TRBV12-5 with TRBJ2-5, with TRBD1 matching 7 bases. From germline, CDR1 is LGHNT and CDR2 FRNRAP. Germline trimming cut 7 bases from V and 2 bases from J; bases unmatched to any gene: 7. The CDR3 contains 14 residues. CDR3 nucleotide sequence: TGTGCTAGTGACCCGACAGGGAGACAAGAGACCCAGTACTTC. It translates to CASDPTGRQETQYF.

The V and J genes are TRBV19 and TRBJ2-3, with 7 bases matching TRBD1. The CDR3 is made up of 14 amino acids. Germline V gene data show CDR1 as LNHDA and CDR2 as SQIVND (reference sequence). Trimming took 1 base from V and 3 from J; bases not matched to a gene: 1. This CDR3 reads CASSIGQGTDTQYF. As DNA, the CDR3 is TGTGCCAGTAGTATAGGACAGGGAACAGATACGCAGTATTTT.